Listed below are T cell receptor beta chains from one sample, sequenced in a study of T-cell reconstitution after alpha-beta-depleted transplantation in children. MiXCR, applied by TCRdb to the PCR reads, yields one record per CDR3 protein. The data contain about 1,000,000 distinct CDR3 sequences, roughly 31% of them singletons. This material consisted of PBMCs, mostly from graft donor cells, taken 360 days after TCRalphabeta/CD19-depleted stem cell transplant. Every receptor here comes from a boy less than two years old who had a stem cell transplant for SCID, so the T cells may come from the graft donor. CDR3s leave out the opening cysteine and the closing phenylalanine or tryptophan. The order of the fields is V gene, J gene, clone size, D gene, CDR3 protein. The D gene is left open where the match is weak. Part of the rows lack a size; the others show once, few, many or a class for expanded clones.

>TRBV29-1|TRBJ1-5|few|NA
SVQSGNQPQH
>TRBV20-1|TRBJ2-3|NA|NA
SAPRWDQADTQY
>TRBV5-1|TRBJ1-1|NA|NA
ASSLVTGGGTEAF
>TRBV29-1|TRBJ1-1|few|NA
SVHPRGMNTEAF
>TRBV5-1|TRBJ2-3|few|NA
ASRVRDNTDTQY
>TRBV5-1|TRBJ1-2|NA|NA
ASSYPAGDGYT
>TRBV28|TRBJ1-5|few|NA
ASSLLARQPQH
>TRBV7-8|TRBJ2-6|few|NA
ASSLIWGAGANVLT
>TRBV5-1|TRBJ2-7|NA|NA
ASSSGARSLLYEQY
>TRBV20-1|TRBJ2-1|NA|NA
SASFGVGQLF
>TRBV29-1|TRBJ1-2|NA|NA
SVGPDGDNYGYT
>TRBV15|TRBJ1-1|NA|NA
ATSRDRDLAF
>TRBV12-3/TRBV12-4|TRBJ2-1|few|NA
ASSFSRGSNNEQF
>TRBV15|TRBJ2-3|NA|NA
ATSSQAGSTDTQY
>TRBV2|TRBJ2-1|NA|TRBD2
ASSEDGGVYNEQF
>TRBV5-6|TRBJ1-1|NA|NA
ASSLGWGAYEAF
>TRBV20-1|TRBJ2-3|few|TRBD1
SARDRTGGAADTQY
>TRBV4-3|TRBJ2-2|NA|NA
ASSHLPPGVELF
>TRBV7-9|TRBJ1-2|NA|TRBD1
ASNRQGNYGYT
>TRBV28|TRBJ2-7|once|NA
ASCISWGTGHYERY
>TRBV4-1|TRBJ2-3|NA|NA
ASSQDRTTPTDTQY
>TRBV21-1|TRBJ1-1|NA|NA
ASSNGRPGVRVTEAF
>TRBV20-1|TRBJ1-3|NA|NA
SARDPRAGTIY
>TRBV20-1|TRBJ2-1|NA|TRBD2
SATSGGYSYNEQF
>TRBV20-1|TRBJ1-2|NA|TRBD1
SAARGGGVGYT
>TRBV9|TRBJ1-1|many|NA
ASSVDVNTEAF
>TRBV20-1|TRBJ2-7|few|NA
SAREVASSYEQY
>TRBV2|TRBJ1-6|NA|TRBD1
ASSGGPGQGAKSSPLH
>TRBV24-1|TRBJ2-3|few|TRBD1
ATSDPETGGRSDTQY
>TRBV27|TRBJ2-2|few|NA
ASRPTRVGELF
>TRBV20-1|TRBJ1-3|many|NA
SARDHDRNTIY
>TRBV11-2|TRBJ2-5|NA|NA
ASSYDLEETQY
>TRBV7-2|TRBJ2-3|few|NA
ASSQRPDTQY
>TRBV12-3/TRBV12-4|TRBJ2-7|NA|TRBD1
ASSLDRGAPYEQY
>TRBV7-8|TRBJ2-3|NA|NA
ASSLRRVSDTQY
>TRBV20-1|TRBJ2-1|NA|NA
SVTPGSAYNEQF
>TRBV20-1|TRBJ2-3|NA|TRBD2
SARSLAGAPDTQY
>TRBV6-4|TRBJ2-6|NA|TRBD2
ASSFLAGAVASGANVLT
>TRBV7-9|TRBJ1-1|few|NA
ASSQTLDLNTEAF
>TRBV29-1|TRBJ2-7|NA|NA
SVAGNGYEQY